These 28 T cell receptor beta chains originate from one sample sequenced in a study of cytomegalovirus exposure and HLA in healthy donors. The PCR was carried out with 60 Vbeta primers and 13 Jbeta primers. Here immunoSEQ multiplex PCR was the method, and the copy in TCRdb shows in-frame clones only, minus some. The profile covers approximately 140,000 clones, with 78% appearing a single time and about 3% taken by the ten largest. Sequenced input: PBMCs. Receptors originate from a man aged 40-49 years in good health and CMV-seropositive.

The CDR3 sequence is CASTSLVDSDQPQHF. As DNA, the CDR3 is TGTGCCAGTACTTCCCTCGTGGACTCCGATCAGCCCCAGCATTTT. The rearrangement uses TRBV19 and TRBJ1-5, with no clear D. V lost 7 bases to trimming and J lost 5 bases, with 18 bases between them. CDR1 is LNHDA, CDR2 SQIVND, per germline (reference sequence). CDR3 length: 15 residues.

The rearrangement links TRBV19 to TRBJ2-7; no definite D call. The CDR3 consists of 14 residues. Germline loops: CDR1 LNHDA, CDR2 SQIVND (reference sequence). V was clipped by 5 bases and J by 7 bases, with 18 bases between them. The CDR3: CASSSLINPPEQYF. For the CDR3, the DNA is TGTGCCAGTAGTTCACTGATCAACCCCCCAGAGCAGTACTTC.

The rearrangement uses TRBV5-1 and TRBJ2-3; perhaps TRBD2 as D (6 bases). V was trimmed by 2 bases and J by 0 bases, leaving 10 bases between them. The germline V gene encodes CDR1 SGHRS and CDR2 YFSETQ. This CDR3 has 15 residues. CDR3 region: CASSFGGASTDTQYF. In DNA form, the CDR3 reads TGCGCCAGCAGCTTTGGCGGGGCTAGCACAGATACGCAGTATTTT. The complete variable domain, with remaining parts taken from reference TRBV5-1 and TRBJ2-3, reads KAGVTQTPRYLIKTRGQQVTLSCSPISGHRSVSWYQQTPGQGLQFLFEYFSETQRNKGNFPGRFSGRQFSNSRSEMNVSTLELGDSALYLCASSFGGASTDTQYFGPGTRLTVL.

This clone appeared once. This rearrangement joins TRBV7-9 to TRBJ2-3; no clear D gene. CDR1 and CDR2 (germline): SEHNR, FQNEAQ (reference sequence). There are 11 residues in the CDR3. V lost 4 bases to trimming and J lost 4 bases, with 3 bases between them. The CDR3: CASSSSDTQYF. The CDR3 coding sequence is TGTGCCAGCAGCTCCTCAGATACGCAGTATTTT.

This clone was seen only once. The V call is TRBV9, the J call TRBJ1-1, with 9 bases lining up with TRBD1. Germline-derived CDR1 and CDR2 are SGDLS and YYNGEE. The CDR3 runs to 16 residues. Trimming removed 4 bases from V and 1 base from J; junction bases left unmatched: 8. This CDR3 is CASSPIGGQGNTEAFF. The CDR3 DNA reads as TGTGCCAGCAGCCCGATAGGGGGACAGGGGAACACTGAAGCTTTCTTT. The whole variable domain, remainder taken from reference TRBV9 and TRBJ1-1, is DSGVTQTPKHLITATGQRVTLRCSPRSGDLSVYWYQQSLDQGLQFLIQYYNGEERAKGNILERFSAQQFPDLHSELNLSSLELGDSALYFCASSPIGGQGNTEAFFGQGTRLTVV.

The genes are TRBV7-9 and TRBJ1-2; 7 bases match TRBD1. Trimming cost V 5 bases and J 2 bases; bases outside gene matches: 5. The CDR3 runs to 14 residues. The germline V gene has CDR1 SEHNR and CDR2 FQNEAQ (reference sequence). The CDR3 DNA is TGTGCCAGCAGCGCGCGGGGACAGAACTATGGCTACACCTTC. Its protein is CASSARGQNYGYTF.

V usage is TRBV9 and J usage is TRBJ1-2; 8 bases are a match to TRBD1. CDR1 SGDLS and CDR2 YYNGEE come from the germline V gene. The V gene end was trimmed by 3 bases and the J gene end by 7 bases; junction bases not matched to a gene: 11. This CDR3 comprises 15 residues. The CDR3 here is CASSATGGVRFGYTF. The CDR3 nucleotides are TGTGCCAGCAGCGCTACAGGGGGTGTACGATTTGGCTACACCTTC.

The V call is TRBV18, the J call TRBJ2-5; maybe TRBD2 (5 bases). With 3 bases removed from V and 2 bases from J, the gap between germline ends came to 10 bases. CDR3 length: 14 residues. Germline V CDR1 and CDR2: KGHSH, LQKENI. CDR3 region: CASSPGLGQETQYF. CDR3 DNA: TGTGCCAGCTCACCTGGACTTGGACAAGAGACCCAGTACTTC.

This chain uses TRBV19 with TRBJ2-6; D is possibly TRBD1 (6 bases). Trimming pared 6 bases from V and 0 bases from J, leaving 12 bases between. CDR1 LNHDA and CDR2 SQIVND come from the germline V gene (reference sequence). The CDR3 spans 16 residues. The CDR3 region has the DNA TGTGCCAGTAGCCGACAGGCACGCTCTGGGGCCAACGTCCTGACTTTC. It codes for CASSRQARSGANVLTF.

The chain uses TRBV18 and TRBJ1-3; D is uncertain. The CDR3 loop spans 14 amino acids. Between the trimmed V and J ends, which lost 5 bases and 6 bases, there was a span of 14 bases. Germline assignment: CDR1 KGHSH and CDR2 LQKENI. The CDR3 nucleotides read TGTGCCAGCTCATTCGATGGGGAGGCAAACACCATATATTTT. It translates to CASSFDGEANTIYF.

This chain uses TRBV5-4 with TRBJ1-2; 8 nucleotides agree with TRBD1. This CDR3 region has 13 residues. J was trimmed by 4 bases and V by 2 bases; bases with no gene match: 1. Germline values: CDR1 SGHNT, CDR2 YYREEE (reference sequence). The DNA for the CDR3 is TGTGCCAGCAGCTTTACAGGGGGCTATGGCTACACCTTC. Translated: CASSFTGGYGYTF.

The rearrangement uses TRBV10-1 and TRBJ2-2; 9 bases line up with TRBD2. The CDR3 length is 16 residues. Germline CDR1 is WNHNN and CDR2 is SYGVQD (reference sequence). V dropped 3 bases and J dropped 6; count of bases not matched to a gene: 8. The CDR3 bases are TGCGCCAGCAGTGAAAATCCGGGACTAGCATCCGGGGAGCTGTTTTTT. Translation: CASSENPGLASGELFF.

This clone appeared once. The chain is built from TRBV6-1 and TRBJ1-2; 8 positions match TRBD1. The CDR3 is 14 amino acids. V trimming: 2 bases; J trimming: 2 bases; junction bases outside the gene matches: 1. Germline CDR1 MNHNS, CDR2 SASEGT. The CDR3 nucleotides read TGTGCCAGCAGTGAACAGGGGGCGAACTATGGCTACACCTTC. Its translation is CASSEQGANYGYTF.

The rearrangement links TRBV5-1 to TRBJ2-7; TRBD2 agrees at 8 bases. CDR1 is SGHRS, CDR2 YFSETQ, per germline. The CDR3 runs to 18 residues. V was pared by 1 base and J by 6 bases, with 18 bases of the junction left unmatched. This chain's CDR3 is CASSLRGVSGSPPAEQYF. CDR3 coding DNA: TGCGCCAGCAGCTTGAGGGGGGTGAGCGGGAGCCCCCCGGCCGAGCAGTACTTC.

The V call is TRBV5-8, the J call TRBJ1-1; D is unclear. Germline V gene sequence: CDR1 SGHTS, CDR2 YDEGEE. This CDR3 is 12 amino acids long. V shed 3 bases and J shed 5 bases, with 8 bases lying between them. CDR3 protein: CASSSGLTEAFF. CDR3 in DNA: TGTGCCAGCAGCTCGGGTCTAACTGAAGCTTTCTTT.

The chain recombines TRBV7-3 with TRBJ2-3, with a weak D call TRBD2 (6 bases). The germline V and J ends were trimmed by 3 bases and 4 bases, with 11 bases remaining between them. The CDR3 runs 14 residues. The V gene's germline CDR1 is SGHTA and CDR2 FQGTGA. CDR3 nucleotides: TGTGCCAGCAGCTTCTCCGGGAGCGCAGATACGCAGTATTTT. As protein: CASSFSGSADTQYF.

V is TRBV2 and J is TRBJ1-1; 8 bases map to TRBD1. The length of the CDR3 is 13 residues. In germline, CDR1 is SNHLY, CDR2 FYNNEI. With V trimmed by 5 bases and J by 4 bases, 3 bases remained unmatched. CDR3 in amino acids: CASSPQGGTEAFF. CDR3 DNA sequence: TGTGCCAGCAGTCCACAGGGGGGCACTGAAGCTTTCTTT.

V usage is TRBV28 and J usage is TRBJ2-5; 12 bases line up with TRBD2. V gave up 5 bases and J gave up 7 bases; unmatched junction bases: 8. The CDR3 runs to 15 residues. Looked up from germline, CDR1 is MDHEN and CDR2 is SYDVKM. CDR3 region: CASSPTSGRRATQYF. As DNA, the CDR3 is TGTGCCAGCAGTCCAACTAGCGGGAGGAGGGCGACCCAGTACTTC.

The chain links TRBV6-5 to TRBJ2-7; D remains unclear. Trimming removed 6 bases at V and 2 bases at J, with 11 bases between. This CDR3 has 13 residues. The germline V gene encodes CDR1 MNHEY and CDR2 SVGAGI. The chain's CDR3 is CASRQTATYEQYF. For the CDR3, the DNA is TGTGCCAGCAGACAAACAGCCACCTACGAGCAGTACTTC.

This chain uses TRBV30 with TRBJ2-1; D perhaps matches TRBD2 (5 bases). This CDR3 has 12 residues. The V end was cut by 3 bases, the J end by 9 bases, with 12 bases between. Per the germline V gene, CDR1 is GTSNPN and CDR2 is SVGIG (reference sequence). CDR3 amino acids: CAWRAGGGEQFF. The DNA of the CDR3 is TGTGCCTGGAGGGCGGGCGGAGGTGAGCAGTTCTTC.

The chain is built from TRBV6-4 and TRBJ2-7; the D is unclear. The CDR3 runs 13 residues. The V gene's germline CDR1 is MRHNA and CDR2 SNTAGT. V was trimmed by 5 bases and J by 6 bases, leaving 14 bases between them. CDR3 amino acids: CASSLEVSSEQYF. For the CDR3, the DNA is TGTGCCAGCAGTCTTGAAGTGTCTAGCGAGCAGTACTTC.

This clone was recorded a few times. The V call is TRBV2, the J call TRBJ2-1; 8 bases are a match to TRBD2. V shed 8 bases, J shed 9 bases, and the junction held 15 bases outside the gene matches. Germline V lookup: CDR1 SNHLY, CDR2 FYNNEI. The CDR3 sequence is 15 residues long. In DNA form, the CDR3 reads TGTGCCAGCCTGGGTAGCGGGACTAGGGGAAGTGAGCAGTTCTTC. It codes for CASLGSGTRGSEQFF.

The V and J genes are TRBV5-1 and TRBJ2-1; the match to TRBD2 covers 7 bases. The CDR3 is made up of 15 amino acids. V dropped 2 bases and J dropped 5; count of bases not matched to a gene: 7. The germline V gene has CDR1 SGHRS and CDR2 YFSETQ. The CDR3, as DNA: TGCGCCAGCAGCTTACAAGCGGGACTTCACAATGAGCAGTTCTTC. The encoded protein is CASSLQAGLHNEQFF.

In this sample, this clone turned up a few times. The chain is built from TRBV28 and TRBJ2-7; D unresolved. The germline V gene has CDR1 MDHEN and CDR2 SYDVKM. This CDR3 contains 12 residues. V was trimmed by 5 bases and J by 2 bases, leaving 7 bases between them. CDR3: CASSAVAYEQYF. The CDR3 nucleotides are TGTGCCAGCAGTGCGGTGGCCTACGAGCAGTACTTC.

The chain employs TRBV4-1 and TRBJ1-3, with a possible D match to TRBD1 (6 bases). V lost 1 base to trimming and J lost 4 bases, with 14 bases between them. From germline, CDR1 is MGHRA and CDR2 YSYEKL. The CDR3 is made up of 16 amino acids. The CDR3: CASSQVTGGDGNTIYF. Written as DNA, the CDR3 is TGCGCCAGCAGCCAAGTGACGGGGGGCGACGGAAACACCATATATTTT.

The rearrangement links TRBV14 to TRBJ2-5, with D possibly matching TRBD1 (6 bases). V was shortened by 3 bases and J by 1 base, with 18 bases between the two germline ends. CDR1 SGHDN and CDR2 FVKESK come from the germline V gene. CDR3 length: 17 amino acids. CDR3 nucleotide sequence: TGTGCCAGCAGCCAGTTACGGCCGGACAGAACCCAAGAGACCCAGTACTTC. Amino acids: CASSQLRPDRTQETQYF. Full variable domain (rest looked up from reference TRBV14 and TRBJ2-5): EAGVTQFPSHSVIEKGQTVTLRCDPISGHDNLYWYRRVMGKEIKFLLHFVKESKQDESGMPNNRFLAERTGGTYSTLKVQPAELEDSGVYFCASSQLRPDRTQETQYFGPGTRLLVL.

This rearrangement joins TRBV5-3 to TRBJ2-7; TRBD1 agrees at 8 bases. TRBV5-3 is placed among ORFs of uncertain function. Germline trimming cut 4 bases from V and 3 bases from J; bases unmatched to any gene: 9. This CDR3 is built from 15 residues. CDR3 protein: CARSLTGVDRYEQYF. The CDR3 region has the DNA TGTGCCAGAAGCCTGACAGGGGTCGATCGCTACGAGCAGTACTTC.

The chain joins TRBV19 to TRBJ1-2; 8 nucleotides align to TRBD1. Germline trimming cut 3 bases from V and 6 bases from J; bases unmatched to any gene: 6. The CDR3 covers 14 residues. CDR1 LNHDA and CDR2 SQIVND come from the germline V gene (reference sequence). CDR3 region: CASSMAQGVNGYTF. The CDR3 DNA is TGTGCCAGTAGTATGGCACAGGGGGTAAATGGCTACACCTTC.